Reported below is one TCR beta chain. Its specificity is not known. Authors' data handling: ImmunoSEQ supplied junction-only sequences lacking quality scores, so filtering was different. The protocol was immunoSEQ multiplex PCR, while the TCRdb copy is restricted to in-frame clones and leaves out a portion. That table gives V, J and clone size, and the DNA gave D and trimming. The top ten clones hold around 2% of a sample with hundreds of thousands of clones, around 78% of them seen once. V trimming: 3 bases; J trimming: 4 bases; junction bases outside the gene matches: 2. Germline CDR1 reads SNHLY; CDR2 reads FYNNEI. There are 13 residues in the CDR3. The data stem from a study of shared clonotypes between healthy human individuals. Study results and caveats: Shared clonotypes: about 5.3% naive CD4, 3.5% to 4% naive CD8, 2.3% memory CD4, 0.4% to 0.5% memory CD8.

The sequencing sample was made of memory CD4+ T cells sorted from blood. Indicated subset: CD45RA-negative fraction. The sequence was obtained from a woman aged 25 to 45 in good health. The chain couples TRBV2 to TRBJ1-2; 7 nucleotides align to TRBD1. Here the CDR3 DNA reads TGTGCCAGCAGTGAGGGACAGTTCTATGGCTACACCTTC. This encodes CASSEGQFYGYTF.